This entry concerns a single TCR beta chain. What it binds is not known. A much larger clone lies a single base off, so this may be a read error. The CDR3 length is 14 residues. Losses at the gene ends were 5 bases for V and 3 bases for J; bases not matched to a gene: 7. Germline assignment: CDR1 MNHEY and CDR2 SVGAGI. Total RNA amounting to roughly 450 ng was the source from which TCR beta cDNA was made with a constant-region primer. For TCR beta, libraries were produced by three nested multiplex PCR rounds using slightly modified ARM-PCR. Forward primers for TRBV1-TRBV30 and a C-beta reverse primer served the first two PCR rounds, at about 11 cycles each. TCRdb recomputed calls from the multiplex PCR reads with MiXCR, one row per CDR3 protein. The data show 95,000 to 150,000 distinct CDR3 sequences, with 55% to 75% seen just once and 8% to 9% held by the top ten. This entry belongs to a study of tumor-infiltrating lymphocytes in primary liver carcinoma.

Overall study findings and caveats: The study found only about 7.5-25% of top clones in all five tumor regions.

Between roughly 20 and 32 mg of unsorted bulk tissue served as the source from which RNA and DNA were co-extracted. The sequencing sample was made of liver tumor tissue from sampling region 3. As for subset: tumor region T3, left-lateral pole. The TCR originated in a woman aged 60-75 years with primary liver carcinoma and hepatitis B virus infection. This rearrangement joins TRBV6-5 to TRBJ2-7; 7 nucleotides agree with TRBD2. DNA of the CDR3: TGTGCCAGCAGTCCCGGGAGGTACGGCTACGAGCAGTACTTC. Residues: CASSPGRYGYEQYF.